Listed below are T cell receptor beta chains from one sample, sequenced in a study of T cell repertoires in aging, cancer and after chemotherapy. Via MiXCR, TCRdb re-called the multiplex PCR reads, giving one row per CDR3 protein. The repertoire holds thousands of distinct CDR3 sequences, with around half as singletons. The sequenced sample consisted of blood. These receptor sequences come from a human donor in good health. CDR3s include the opening cysteine and the closing phenylalanine or tryptophan. The order of the fields is J gene, D gene, V gene, clone size, CDR3 DNA, CDR3 protein. The D gene is left open where the match is weak. Clone size is shown for a subset of rows, as once, few, many or a class of expanded clone.

J gene: TRBJ2-7
D gene: .
V gene: TRBV15
clone size: .
CDR3 DNA: TGTGCCACCGGGCAGGGACTCTACGAGCAGTACTTC
CDR3 protein: CATGQGLYEQYF

J gene: TRBJ1-2
D gene: .
V gene: TRBV5-4
clone size: .
CDR3 DNA: TGTGCCAGCAGCTTAGACGGGGAGGAGTATGGCTACACCTTC
CDR3 protein: CASSLDGEEYGYTF

J gene: TRBJ1-5
D gene: TRBD1
V gene: TRBV24-1
clone size: .
CDR3 DNA: TGTGCCACCAGTGAGGACAGGGGGGTCCAGCCCCAGCATTTT
CDR3 protein: CATSEDRGVQPQHF

J gene: TRBJ2-7
D gene: TRBD2
V gene: TRBV24-1
clone size: .
CDR3 DNA: TGTGCCACCAGTGCTGTGTCGGGGGGGCGGCAGTACTTC
CDR3 protein: CATSAVSGGRQYF

J gene: TRBJ1-1
D gene: .
V gene: TRBV30
clone size: few
CDR3 DNA: TGTGCCTGGAGTAGTGTGAACACTGAAGCTTTCTTT
CDR3 protein: CAWSSVNTEAFF

J gene: TRBJ1-2
D gene: .
V gene: TRBV20-1
clone size: .
CDR3 DNA: TGCAGTGCGCAGAGGGCAGGGAGGGACTATGGCTACACCTTC
CDR3 protein: CSAQRAGRDYGYTF

J gene: TRBJ1-2
D gene: .
V gene: TRBV6-6
clone size: .
CDR3 DNA: TGTGCCAGCAGTTCAACCGGGGTTAACTATGGCTACACCTTC
CDR3 protein: CASSSTGVNYGYTF

J gene: TRBJ2-3
D gene: .
V gene: TRBV9
clone size: .
CDR3 DNA: TGTGCCAGCAGCGGACTTGGGGGCTCTAGCACAGATACGCAGTATTTT
CDR3 protein: CASSGLGGSSTDTQYF

J gene: TRBJ2-5
D gene: TRBD2
V gene: TRBV7-6
clone size: few
CDR3 DNA: TGTGCCAGCAGCGCGGGACTAGCGGGAGGCTCCAAAGAGACCCAGTACTTC
CDR3 protein: CASSAGLAGGSKETQYF

J gene: TRBJ2-2
D gene: TRBD2
V gene: TRBV5-3
clone size: .
CDR3 DNA: TGCGCCAGCAGCTTGTATCTAGCGGGGGGGCGCGCCGGGGAGCTGTTTTTT
CDR3 protein: CASSLYLAGGRAGELFF